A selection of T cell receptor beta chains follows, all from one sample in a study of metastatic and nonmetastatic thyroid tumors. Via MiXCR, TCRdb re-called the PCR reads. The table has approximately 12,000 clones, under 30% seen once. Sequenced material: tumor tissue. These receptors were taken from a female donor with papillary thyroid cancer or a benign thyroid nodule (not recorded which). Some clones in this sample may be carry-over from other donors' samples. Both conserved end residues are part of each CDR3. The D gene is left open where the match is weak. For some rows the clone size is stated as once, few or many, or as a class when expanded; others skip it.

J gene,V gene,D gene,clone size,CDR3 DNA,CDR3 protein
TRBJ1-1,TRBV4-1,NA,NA,TGCGCCAGCAGCCAAGTAGGGAACACTGAAGCTTTCTTT,CASSQVGNTEAFF
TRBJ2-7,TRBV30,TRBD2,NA,TGTGCCTGGAGTATGGGCGGGAGCTACGAGCAGTACTTC,CAWSMGGSYEQYF
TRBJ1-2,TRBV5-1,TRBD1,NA,TGCGCCAGCAGCCCCCGACAGGGGGCTGTAGGCTATGGCTACACCTTC,CASSPRQGAVGYGYTF
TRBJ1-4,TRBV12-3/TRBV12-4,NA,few,TGTGCCAGCAGTTCCGACGGTGCTAATGAAAAACTGTTTTTT,CASSSDGANEKLFF
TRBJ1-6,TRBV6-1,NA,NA,TGTGCCAGCAGTCCCCCGAACTCACCCCTCCACTTT,CASSPPNSPLHF
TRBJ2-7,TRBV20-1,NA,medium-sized,TGCAGTGCTCAGGGACCGCCAAGCTCCTACGAGCAGTACTTC,CSAQGPPSSYEQYF
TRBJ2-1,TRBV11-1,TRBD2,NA,TGTGCCAGCAGCTCGGGGACTAGCGGCGCGGATTTCTACAATGAGCAGTTCTTC,CASSSGTSGADFYNEQFF
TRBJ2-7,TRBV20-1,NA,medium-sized,TGCAGTGCTAGAGATAGTACAGAACTGATTAAGCAGTACTTC,CSARDSTELIKQYF
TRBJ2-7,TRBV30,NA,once,TGTGCCTGGAGTAGCTTGACCTACGAGCAGTACTTC,CAWSSLTYEQYF
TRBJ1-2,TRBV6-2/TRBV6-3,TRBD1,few,TGTGCCAGCAGTTCTAGACAGGGGGCGGATGGCTACACCTTC,CASSSRQGADGYTF
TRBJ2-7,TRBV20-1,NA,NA,TGCAGTGTGGCGGGACCCTACGAGCAGTACTTC,CSVAGPYEQYF
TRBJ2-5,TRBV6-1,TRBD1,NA,TGTGCCAGAAATCCCTGGACAGGGCAGGTGGAGACCCAGTACTTC,CARNPWTGQVETQYF
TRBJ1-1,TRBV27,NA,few,TGTGCCAGCAGGGGCAGCTTAATGAACACTGAAGCTTTCTTT,CASRGSLMNTEAFF
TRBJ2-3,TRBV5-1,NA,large,TGCGCCAGCACCAGTGGGCAGGGAACAGATACGCAGTATTTT,CASTSGQGTDTQYF
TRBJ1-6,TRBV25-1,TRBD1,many,TGTGCCAGCAGCCCAGGCAGGGGGAATAATTCACCCCTCCACTTT,CASSPGRGNNSPLHF
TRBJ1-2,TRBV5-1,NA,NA,TGCGCCAGCAGCTCGTCACTTGGCTATGGCTACACCTTC,CASSSSLGYGYTF
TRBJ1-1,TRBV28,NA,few,TGTGCCAGCAGGACACAGGGAACTGAAGCTTTCTTT,CASRTQGTEAFF
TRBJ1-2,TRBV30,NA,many,TGTGCCTGGTTCGAAATGGGCCCCAAGGGCTCCTATGGCTACACCTTC,CAWFEMGPKGSYGYTF
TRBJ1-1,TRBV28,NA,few,TGTGCCAGCAGGGTCCCGGGATATAACACTGAAGCTTTCTTT,CASRVPGYNTEAFF
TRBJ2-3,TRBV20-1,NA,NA,TGCAGTGCTAGACTTAGCAATTTT,CSARLSNF
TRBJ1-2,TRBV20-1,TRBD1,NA,TGCAGTGCTACTCCGGGACAGGGGGCTTATGGCTACACCTTC,CSATPGQGAYGYTF
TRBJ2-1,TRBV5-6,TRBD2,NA,TGTGCCAGCAGCCGGAGGACTAGCGGGAGTCTCTCCTACAATGAGCAGTTCTTC,CASSRRTSGSLSYNEQFF
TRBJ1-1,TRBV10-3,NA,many,TGTGCCAGCACACAGGCCGGGGCCACTGAAGCTTTCTTT,CASTQAGATEAFF
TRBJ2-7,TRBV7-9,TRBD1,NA,TGTGCCAGCAGCCCCGGGACAGGTACCTACGAGCAGTACTTC,CASSPGTGTYEQYF
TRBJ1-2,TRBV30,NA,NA,TGTGCCTGGAGTGTAGCAGGGTTTGGCTACACCTTC,CAWSVAGFGYTF